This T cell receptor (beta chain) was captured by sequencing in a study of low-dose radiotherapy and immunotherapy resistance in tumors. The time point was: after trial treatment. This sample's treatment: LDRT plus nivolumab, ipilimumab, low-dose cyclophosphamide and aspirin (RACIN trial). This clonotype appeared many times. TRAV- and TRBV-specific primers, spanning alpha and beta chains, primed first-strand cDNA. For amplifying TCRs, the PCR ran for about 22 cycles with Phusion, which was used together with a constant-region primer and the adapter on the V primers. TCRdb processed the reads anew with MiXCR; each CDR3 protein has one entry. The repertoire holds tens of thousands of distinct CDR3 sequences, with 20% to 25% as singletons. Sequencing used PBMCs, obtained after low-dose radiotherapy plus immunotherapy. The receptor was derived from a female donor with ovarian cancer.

The chain's CDR3 is CASSPRGGGEKLFF. The DNA of the CDR3 is TGTGCCAGCAGCCCCCGGGGGGGCGGGGAAAAACTGTTTTTT. The chain is built from TRBV9 and TRBJ1-4; a possible D gene is TRBD1 (6 bases). This CDR3 contains 14 residues. CDR1 and CDR2 (germline): SGDLS, YYNGEE. The ends were cut back, 4 bases at V and 8 bases at J, with 15 bases in the middle.